The 22 T cell receptor beta chains below all came from one sample that was sequenced in a study of T-cell memory formation after mild COVID-19. One entry per CDR3 protein results from TCRdb running MiXCR on the 5' RACE reads. The top ten hold 22% of the sample, which has a few hundred thousand distinct CDR3 sequences, about a sixth seen once. What was sequenced was PBMCs or a T cell subset sorted from them (not recorded which). Receptor source: a man younger than 35 who had mild COVID-19 (a few samples of this study predate the infection). Cell type and time point are not known.

This chain links TRBV5-1 with TRBJ2-4, with TRBD2 identical over 11 bases. The V gene end was trimmed by 2 bases and the J gene end by 0 bases; junction bases not matched to a gene: 10. CDR1 and CDR2 from the germline V gene are SGHRS and YFSETQ. This CDR3 is 19 amino acids long. The CDR3, as DNA: TGCGCCAGCAGCTTTGGACTTAACCTAGCGGGGGGAGCCAAAAACATTCAGTACTTC. Protein: CASSFGLNLAGGAKNIQYF.

This clonotype was seen a handful of times. The chain recombines TRBV7-6 with TRBJ1-5; D is ambiguous. The CDR3 runs 13 residues. Trimming pared 1 base from V and 9 bases from J, leaving 10 bases between. Germline values: CDR1 SGHVS, CDR2 FNYEAQ. In DNA, the CDR3 is TGTGCCAGCAGCTTAGGAGAGGCTTTGCCCCAGCATTTT. Its translation: CASSLGEALPQHF.

This clonotype was detected only a few times. CDR3 nucleotide sequence: TGTGCCAGCAGCCCCCAGGTTAGACAGGGTAACCAAGAGACCCAGTACTTC. Protein sequence: CASSPQVRQGNQETQYF. The chain has TRBV7-9 and TRBJ2-5; TRBD1 agrees at 7 bases. Germline V gene sequence: CDR1 SEHNR, CDR2 FQNEAQ (reference sequence). The CDR3 loop spans 17 amino acids. The junction had 12 bases not matched to a gene; V was cut back by 5 bases and J by 0 bases.

This clonotype was detected a few times. The chain has TRBV7-6 and TRBJ2-3; D may match TRBD1 or TRBD2 (6 bases each). V lost 0 bases to trimming and J lost 6 bases, with 16 bases between them. CDR1 SGHVS and CDR2 FNYEAQ come from the germline V gene. The CDR3 length is 16 residues. CDR3 DNA: TGTGCCAGCAGCTTAGCGGGGGGCCTGGGGGAGGATACGCAGTATTTT. Protein: CASSLAGGLGEDTQYF.

V is TRBV4-1 and J is TRBJ2-1; no clear D gene. In germline, CDR1 is MGHRA, CDR2 YSYEKL. CDR3 length: 15 residues. The ends were cut back, 0 bases at V and 2 bases at J, with 8 bases in the middle. CDR3 amino acids: CASSQEFDTYNEQFF. The CDR3 DNA is TGCGCCAGCAGCCAAGAGTTCGACACCTACAATGAGCAGTTCTTC.

The chain carries TRBV12-3 or TRBV12-4 and TRBJ1-2, with D uncertain. Trimming stripped 5 bases from V and 8 bases from J, with 15 bases between. The length of the CDR3 is 13 residues. The DNA of the CDR3 is TGTGCCAGCAGTCTGACGGGCGGAGACGGCTACACCTTC. Protein: CASSLTGGDGYTF.

As to this clonotype: Sequence at one end of the junction differs from germline and may be a read error. V usage is TRBV20-1 and J usage is TRBJ1-2; 8 bases agree with TRBD1. Germline V lookup: CDR1 DFQATT, CDR2 SNEGSKA (reference sequence). The CDR3 runs to 14 residues. The CDR3 loop reads CSVVQGAGAYGDTF. CDR3 sequence (DNA): TGCAGTGTGGTCCAGGGGGCGGGTGCGTATGGCGACACCTTC.

V is TRBV7-8 and J is TRBJ2-7; no firm D call. Germline lookup yields CDR1 SGHVS and CDR2 FQNEAQ. V was shortened by 5 bases and J by 0 bases, with 5 bases between the two germline ends. The CDR3 is 12 residues long. CDR3 residues: CASSPPSYEQYV. CDR3 DNA: TGTGCCAGCAGCCCCCCCTCCTACGAGCAGTACGTC.

In this sample, this clonotype turned up a few times. J is TRBJ1-2 and V is TRBV20-1; a weak D match, TRBD1 (5 bases). Germline CDR1 reads DFQATT; CDR2 reads SNEGSKA (reference sequence). The CDR3 loop spans 14 amino acids. The V and J ends lost 5 bases and 2 bases respectively, with 15 bases between them. The CDR3 region is CSAGVLGGNYGYTF. The CDR3 DNA sequence: TGCAGTGCTGGGGTTTTGGGGGGAAACTATGGCTACACCTTC.

This chain links TRBV5-1 with TRBJ2-2; D might be TRBD2 (6 bases). The V gene lost 2 bases and the J gene lost 0 bases, with 11 bases spanning the gap. Germline CDR1 SGHRS, CDR2 YFSETQ. This CDR3 has 16 residues. CDR3 region: CASSFGGDPNTGELFF. The CDR3 DNA is TGCGCCAGCAGCTTTGGAGGGGATCCGAACACCGGGGAGCTGTTTTTT.

In its sample, this clonotype was seen a few times. The CDR3 loop is CASSPKRMGIPEAFF. As DNA, the CDR3 is TGCGCCAGCAGCCCTAAACGGATGGGAATCCCTGAAGCTTTCTTT. The J gene is TRBJ1-1, the V gene TRBV5-1; D ambiguous. Per germline, CDR1 SGHRS and CDR2 YFSETQ. The CDR3 length is 15 residues. With 4 bases removed from V and 6 bases from J, the gap between germline ends came to 19 bases.

J is TRBJ2-7 and V is TRBV5-6, with a tentative D call TRBD2 (5 bases). The germline gives CDR1 SGHDT, CDR2 YYEEEE. The CDR3 covers 14 residues. V lost 0 bases and J lost 0, with 7 bases in between. CDR3 sequence reads: CASSLVGSSYEQYV. The CDR3 nucleotides read TGTGCCAGCAGCTTGGTAGGGAGCTCCTACGAGCAGTACGTC.

This clonotype has a handful of counts. The chain uses TRBV6-2 or TRBV6-3 and TRBJ2-1; 7 positions agree with TRBD1. Per germline, CDR1 MNHEY and CDR2 SVGEGT. Unmatched junction bases numbered 6, after V lost 7 bases and J lost 0 bases. This CDR3 contains 15 residues. CDR3 residues: CASNPGQSSYNEQFF. The CDR3 DNA follows: TGTGCCAGCAACCCGGGACAGTCCTCCTACAATGAGCAGTTCTTC.

The chain combines TRBV28 with TRBJ2-1; D perhaps matches TRBD1 (5 bases). The V end lost 6 bases, the J end lost 8 bases, and 8 bases lay between the germline ends. CDR3 length equals 11 residues. Germline V lookup: CDR1 MDHEN, CDR2 SYDVKM. Here the CDR3 DNA reads TGTGCCAGCAGCCCCAGGGATGAGCAGTTCTTC. Translation: CASSPRDEQFF.

At least ten counts were recorded for this clonotype. This chain joins TRBV6-5 and TRBJ1-2; D gene unclear. The CDR3 length is 13 residues. CDR1 is MNHEY and CDR2 is SVGAGI in the germline V gene. V was shortened by 0 bases and J by 4 bases, with 6 bases between the two germline ends. CDR3 nucleotide sequence: TGTGCCAGCAGTTACTCTGTAGGCTATGGCTACACCTTC. This gives the protein CASSYSVGYGYTF.

This rearrangement joins TRBV6-1 to TRBJ2-7; D is possibly TRBD1 or TRBD2 (5 bases each). The CDR3 totals 14 residues. V lost 6 bases to trimming and J lost 2 bases, with 14 bases between them. CDR1 and CDR2 (germline): MNHNS, SASEGT. The CDR3 region is CASRDPGAPYEQYF. The CDR3 DNA reads TGTGCCAGCAGAGACCCCGGGGCGCCCTACGAGCAGTACTTC.

This clonotype was observed a handful of times. The gene calls are TRBV20-1 and TRBJ1-2, with D possibly being TRBD1 (5 bases). This CDR3 is built from 14 residues. Trimming left V 0 bases short and J 0 bases short, with 8 bases between. CDR1 DFQATT and CDR2 SNEGSKA come from the germline V gene (reference sequence). CDR3 bases: TGCAGTGCTAGAGACAGGGTTACTAACTATGGCTACACCTTC. Translation: CSARDRVTNYGYTF.

The V gene is TRBV4-3, the J gene TRBJ2-4; TRBD2 is a possible D gene (6 bases). The CDR3 has 15 residues. Germline V lookup: CDR1 LGHNA, CDR2 YSLEER. Trimming removed 4 bases at V and 0 bases at J, with 10 bases between. CDR3 DNA sequence: TGCGCCAGCAGCCCGGGGGAGCTAGCCAAAAACATTCAGTACTTC. Translation: CASSPGELAKNIQYF.

The chain combines TRBV7-2 with TRBJ2-3; D might be TRBD1 (6 bases). The CDR3 covers 16 residues. The V gene's germline CDR1 is SGHTA and CDR2 FQGNSA. V gave up 1 base and J gave up 9 bases, with 20 bases separating them. CDR3 DNA: TGTGCCAGCAGCTTAGGGGCAGGGACACACATCCAAACGCAGTATTTT. This translates into CASSLGAGTHIQTQYF.

This clonotype has just a few counts. The J gene is TRBJ2-1, the V gene TRBV2; D uncertain. The CDR3 is 11 amino acids. V was clipped by 3 bases and J by 5 bases, with 2 bases between them. Germline values: CDR1 SNHLY, CDR2 FYNNEI. CDR3 nucleotide sequence: TGTGCCAGCAGTGATAACAATGAGCAGTTCTTC. It yields the protein CASSDNNEQFF.

CDR3 DNA: TGTGCCAGCAGCGAGCAGACTAGCCAAAATGAGCAGTTCTTC. Translated: CASSEQTSQNEQFF. The chain carries TRBV9 and TRBJ2-1, with TRBD2 identical over 7 bases. J gave up 7 bases and V 3 bases, and 7 bases lay outside the gene matches. The length of the CDR3 is 14 residues. CDR1 is SGDLS, CDR2 YYNGEE, per germline.

This clonotype was counted ten times or more. This rearrangement joins TRBV7-9 to TRBJ2-5, with TRBD2 identical over 7 bases. J lost 2 bases, V lost 2 bases, and 5 bases had no gene match. The germline V gene encodes CDR1 SEHNR and CDR2 FQNEAQ (reference sequence). The CDR3 runs to 15 residues. The DNA of the CDR3 is TGTGCCAGCAGCTTACAGCGGGGTTGGCAAGAGACCCAGTACTTC. This translates into CASSLQRGWQETQYF.